Listed below are T cell receptor beta chains from one sample, sequenced in a study of shared clonotypes between healthy human individuals. Produced via immunoSEQ multiplex PCR; TCRdb's table is partial and in-frame only. In the table there are approximately 350,000 clones, roughly 96% of which are singletons. Sequencing used memory CD8+ T cells sorted from blood. These receptors all stem from a man aged 30-40 years in good health. CDR3s include the opening cysteine and the closing phenylalanine or tryptophan. The D gene is left open where the match is weak. Expanded clones are given a class, and other clones once, few, many or no size at all.

TRBV7-2	NA	TRBJ2-7	NA	15	CASSLRISFSYEQYF
TRBV10-3	NA	TRBJ2-5	NA	11	CAIGVQETQYF
TRBV28	TRBD1	TRBJ1-3	NA	19	CASSSQTGTGFHSGNTIYF
TRBV7-9	NA	TRBJ1-2	once	11	CASLANYGYTF
TRBV7-8	NA	TRBJ1-5	NA	14	CASSLAPLNQPQHF
TRBV5-1	TRBD1	TRBJ1-5	NA	17	CASSYVGQGAVNQPQHF
TRBV10-3	NA	TRBJ2-5	NA	12	CAIGTRKETQYF
TRBV18	NA	TRBJ2-7	NA	14	CASSPPKEPYEQYF
TRBV11-3	NA	TRBJ1-1	NA	13	CASSLVGNTEAFF
TRBV15	NA	TRBJ2-3	NA	15	CATSRPPASTDTQYF
TRBV11-2	NA	TRBJ2-5	NA	13	CASSLGGAKTQYF
TRBV6-5	TRBD2	TRBJ2-7	NA	15	CASSYWWEGNYEQYF
TRBV5-6	NA	TRBJ1-2	NA	12	CASSLKNYGYTF
TRBV5-1	TRBD2	TRBJ2-1	NA	16	CASSYTGTSAYNEQFF
TRBV6-5	NA	TRBJ2-7	once	15	CASTPSFSGRYEQYF
TRBV7-2	NA	TRBJ2-1	NA	15	CASSLGGGTYNEQFF
TRBV10-2	TRBD2	TRBJ2-3	NA	16	CASSPGTSGGADTQYF
TRBV28	NA	TRBJ2-7	NA	11	CASRGFGRQYF
TRBV7-3	TRBD2	TRBJ2-3	NA	16	CASSKPSSGGTDTQYF
TRBV12-2	NA	TRBJ2-7	NA	14	CASRPGTSPYEQYF
TRBV5-1	NA	TRBJ1-2	NA	15	CASSFGSTINYGYTF
TRBV19	NA	TRBJ2-2	NA	15	CASSLGQRMAGELFF
TRBV4-2	TRBD2	TRBJ2-3	NA	17	CASSRGTSGASTDTQYF
TRBV5-4	NA	TRBJ2-7	NA	12	CASRAGKGEQYF
TRBV7-2	TRBD1	TRBJ2-3	NA	14	CASSSDRDFYTQYF
TRBV30	TRBD2	TRBJ2-7	once	20	CAWNSGLAGGGGPFFYEQYF
TRBV7-3	NA	TRBJ1-2	once	15	CASSYPDFDGYGYTF
TRBV9	TRBD2	TRBJ2-7	NA	14	CASSPPGLAYEQYF
TRBV7-9	NA	TRBJ2-6	NA	15	CASSQGFSGANVLTF
TRBV7-9	NA	TRBJ2-7	NA	15	CASSLGATGGYEQYF
TRBV6-4	NA	TRBJ2-7	NA	15	CASGVAEYPVDEQYF